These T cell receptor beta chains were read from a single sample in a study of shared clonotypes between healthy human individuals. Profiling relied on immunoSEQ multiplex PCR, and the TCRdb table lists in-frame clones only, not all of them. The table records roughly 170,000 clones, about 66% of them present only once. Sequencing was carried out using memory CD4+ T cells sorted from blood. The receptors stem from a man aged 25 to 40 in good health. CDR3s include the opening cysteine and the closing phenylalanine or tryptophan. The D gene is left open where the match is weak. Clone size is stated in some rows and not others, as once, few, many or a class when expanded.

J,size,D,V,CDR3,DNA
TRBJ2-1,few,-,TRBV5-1,CASSSGLISYNEQFF,TGCGCCAGCAGCTCCGGCCTCATCTCCTACAATGAGCAGTTCTTC
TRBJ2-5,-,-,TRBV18,CASSYKHGETQYF,TGTGCCAGCTCCTATAAGCACGGCGAGACCCAGTACTTC
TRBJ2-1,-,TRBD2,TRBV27,CASRLAALGNEQFF,TGTGCCAGCCGTCTAGCGGCCCTTGGCAATGAGCAGTTCTTC
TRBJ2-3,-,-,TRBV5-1,CASRRGADGTDTQYF,TGCGCCAGCAGACGGGGGGCGGATGGCACAGATACGCAGTATTTT
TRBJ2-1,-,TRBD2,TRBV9,CASSSLSGGGNEQFF,TGTGCCAGCAGCTCCCTGTCGGGAGGGGGTAATGAGCAGTTCTTC
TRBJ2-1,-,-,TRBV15,CATGIAREQFF,TGTGCCACCGGAATAGCGCGTGAGCAGTTCTTC
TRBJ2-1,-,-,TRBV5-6,CASSSWNRMMQFF,TGTGCCAGCAGCTCCTGGAATCGTATGATGCAGTTCTTC
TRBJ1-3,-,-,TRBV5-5,CASSPGFRDPSSGNTIYF,TGTGCCAGCAGCCCAGGATTTAGGGACCCAAGCTCTGGAAACACCATATATTTT
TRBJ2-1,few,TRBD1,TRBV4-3,CASSQNPTGWDEQFF,TGCGCCAGCAGCCAAAACCCGACAGGGTGGGATGAGCAGTTCTTC
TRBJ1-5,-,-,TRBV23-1,CASATVRSVYQPQHF,TGCGCCAGCGCGACGGTCAGGTCGGTCTATCAGCCCCAGCATTTT
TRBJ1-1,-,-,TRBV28,CASSPRGGLPAGEAFF,TGTGCCAGCAGTCCGCGGGGAGGACTACCTGCGGGTGAAGCTTTCTTT
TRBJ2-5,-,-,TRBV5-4,CASRQVGSLEAQYF,TGTGCCAGCAGACAGGTGGGGAGTCTAGAGGCCCAGTACTTC
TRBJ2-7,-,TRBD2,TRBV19,CASSPGGSSYEQYF,TGTGCCAGTAGTCCCGGGGGGAGCTCCTACGAGCAGTACTTC
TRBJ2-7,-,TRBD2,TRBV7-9,CASSPQSGGEQYF,TGTGCCAGCAGCCCCCAGAGCGGGGGCGAGCAGTACTTC
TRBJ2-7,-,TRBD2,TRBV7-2,CASSITSAFSYEQYF,TGTGCCAGCAGCATAACTAGCGCTTTCTCCTACGAGCAGTACTTC
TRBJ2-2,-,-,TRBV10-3,CAISDYGVTGELFF,TGTGCCATCAGTGACTACGGGGTCACCGGGGAGCTGTTTTTT
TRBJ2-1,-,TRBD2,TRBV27,CASNLAGAQHYNEQFF,TGTGCCAGCAATCTAGCGGGAGCCCAACACTACAATGAGCAGTTCTTC
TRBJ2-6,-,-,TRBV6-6,CASSYGSPGANVLTF,TGTGCCAGCAGTTACGGGTCCCCTGGGGCCAACGTCCTGACTTTC
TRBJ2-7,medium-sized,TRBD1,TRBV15,CATQPDRGGFYEQYF,TGTGCCACCCAACCCGACAGGGGGGGCTTCTACGAGCAGTACTTC
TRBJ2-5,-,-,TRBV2,CASTQGGETQYF,TGTGCCAGCACCCAGGGGGGCGAGACCCAGTACTTC
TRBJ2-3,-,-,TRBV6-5,CASSYAGTQYF,TGTGCCAGCAGTTACGCGGGGACGCAGTATTTT
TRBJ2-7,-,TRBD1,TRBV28,CATEDRGRSEQYF,TGTGCCACCGAGGACAGGGGGCGCAGCGAGCAGTACTTC
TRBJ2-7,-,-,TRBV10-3,CAISESGESYEQYF,TGTGCCATCAGTGAATCGGGGGAGTCCTACGAGCAGTACTTC
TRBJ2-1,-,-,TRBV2,CASSASEQFF,TGTGCCAGCAGTGCAAGTGAGCAGTTCTTC
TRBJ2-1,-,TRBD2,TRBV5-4,CASSHDPSGAYNEQFF,TGTGCCAGCAGTCATGATCCTAGCGGGGCCTACAATGAGCAGTTCTTC
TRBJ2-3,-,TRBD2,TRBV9,CASSDPRGLAESSTDTQYF,TGTGCCAGCAGCGACCCTCGGGGACTAGCGGAGTCGAGCACAGATACGCAGTATTTT
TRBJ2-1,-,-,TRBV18,CASSPPSGNEQFF,TGTGCCAGCTCACCACCCAGCGGAAATGAGCAGTTCTTC
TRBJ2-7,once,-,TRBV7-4,CASSLIGYEQYF,TGTGCCAGCAGCTTAATAGGGTACGAGCAGTACTTC
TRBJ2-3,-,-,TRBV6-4,CASSDGAGSTDTQYF,TGTGCCAGCAGTGACGGAGCGGGTAGCACAGATACGCAGTATTTT
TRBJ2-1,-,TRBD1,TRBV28,CASSLGQGRFSGQFF,TGTGCCAGCAGTCTAGGACAGGGGAGATTCTCAGGTCAGTTCTTC
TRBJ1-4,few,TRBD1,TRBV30,CAWSGTGRGEKLFF,TGTGCCTGGAGTGGGACAGGGCGAGGTGAAAAACTGTTTTTT
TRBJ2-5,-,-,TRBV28,CASSWSRGGETQYF,TGTGCCAGCAGTTGGTCCAGGGGAGGGGAGACCCAGTACTTC